This is a list of T cell receptor beta chains from one sample in a study of cytotoxic CD8 clonotypes in ibrutinib-treated CLL. Repertoires were generated with immunoSEQ multiplex PCR, while TCRdb's copy carries only in-frame clones and drops some. The data show some 140,000 clones, approximately 80% seen once. The starting material was PBMCs, obtained after 24 months of ibrutinib treatment. The receptors here all came from a human donor with chronic lymphocytic leukemia. Each CDR3 is given with its conserved first and last residue. The order of the fields is V gene, J gene, clone size, D gene, CDR3 DNA, CDR3 protein. A D gene is named only where the DNA matches it firmly. Rows give clone size only sometimes, using once, few, many, or a class for an expanded clone.

TRBV5-4	TRBJ2-7	NA	TRBD1	TGTGCCAGCAGCTTGGGACCGGGACAGGGAGTCTACGAGCAGTACTTC	CASSLGPGQGVYEQYF
TRBV9	TRBJ2-3	NA	NA	TGTGCCAGCACTAGCGTGAGCACAGATACGCAGTATTTT	CASTSVSTDTQYF
TRBV5-1	TRBJ2-3	NA	NA	TGCGCCAGCAGCTTGGATGGTACCACAGATACGCAGTATTTT	CASSLDGTTDTQYF
TRBV30	TRBJ1-4	NA	TRBD1	TGTGCCTGGAGCCGTGACAGGGCAACAAATGAAAAACTGTTTTTT	CAWSRDRATNEKLFF
TRBV28	TRBJ2-7	NA	NA	TGTGCCAGCAGTTTACCCAGGCCCTACTCCTACGAGCAGTACTTC	CASSLPRPYSYEQYF
TRBV9	TRBJ2-6	NA	NA	TGTGCCAGCAGCCTTGGAACAGGACCCCTTGGGGCCAACGTCCTGACTTTC	CASSLGTGPLGANVLTF
TRBV19	TRBJ2-1	NA	TRBD2	TGTGCCAGTAGTAAAAGACTAGCGGGGGGCGTTGAGCAGTTCTTC	CASSKRLAGGVEQFF
TRBV4-3	TRBJ2-3	NA	TRBD1	TGCGCCAGCAGCCAAGGGGCCCTTGGGACAGGGCCTCGGGATACGCAGTATTTT	CASSQGALGTGPRDTQYF
TRBV5-5	TRBJ2-5	few	NA	TGTGCCAGCAGCTCCTCGGGGCAGACAGAGACCCAGTACTTC	CASSSSGQTETQYF
TRBV2	TRBJ1-5	few	TRBD1	TGTGCCAGCAGTGGTTCGGGAACAGGGGTTCAGCCCCAGCATTTT	CASSGSGTGVQPQHF
TRBV7-7	TRBJ2-3	NA	NA	TGTGCCAGCAGCTTACAGGGGACAGATACGCAGTATTTT	CASSLQGTDTQYF
TRBV10-3	TRBJ2-7	few	NA	TGTGCCATCAGTGAGTCCTACTCCTACGAGCAGTACTTC	CAISESYSYEQYF
TRBV7-2	TRBJ2-1	NA	NA	TGTGCCAGCAGCTGGACCTTAGGGAATGAGCAGTTCTTC	CASSWTLGNEQFF
TRBV29-1	TRBJ1-1	once	NA	TGCAGCGTTGGTGGGGCAGGGAAGGGAGCTTTCTTT	CSVGGAGKGAFF
TRBV7-6	TRBJ1-4	NA	TRBD1	TGTGCCAGCAGTCAGGGGGGGAGCAATGAAAAACTGTTTTTT	CASSQGGSNEKLFF
TRBV7-2	TRBJ2-7	few	NA	TGTGCCAGCAGCTTAGGTATTCTGGGCAGCAGCTACGAGCAGTACTTC	CASSLGILGSSYEQYF
TRBV5-6	TRBJ2-3	NA	TRBD1	TGTGCCAGCAGCCTGAACAGGGGCCTCGCCACAGATACGCAGTATTTT	CASSLNRGLATDTQYF
TRBV5-1	TRBJ2-3	NA	TRBD1	TGCGCCAGCAGCTTGTCACAGGGGGCGGCAGATACGCAGTATTTT	CASSLSQGAADTQYF
TRBV7-2	TRBJ2-7	NA	TRBD1	TGTGCCAGCAGCCCGCGGGGTGGGACAGGTACCTACGAGCAGTACTTC	CASSPRGGTGTYEQYF
TRBV2	TRBJ1-2	NA	TRBD1	TGTGCCAGCAGTGAGCCGGGACAGGGGACCTCCTATGGCTACACCTTC	CASSEPGQGTSYGYTF
TRBV9	TRBJ2-6	few	TRBD1	TGTGCCAGCAGCGAACCCAGGGAGGGGGACAGGGGCTCTGGGGCCAACGTCCTGACTTTC	CASSEPREGDRGSGANVLTF
TRBV5-1	TRBJ2-3	once	TRBD1	TGCGCCAGCAGCTTGAGGACAGGGGGCGGATCAGATACGCAGTATTTT	CASSLRTGGGSDTQYF
TRBV2	TRBJ2-5	NA	TRBD1	TGTGCCAGCAGTGGACAGGGTTTAGAGACCCAGTACTTC	CASSGQGLETQYF
TRBV9	TRBJ2-3	NA	TRBD2	TGTGCCAGCAGCTACCCATCCCAGACTAGCGGGGGGAACACAGATACGCAGTATTTT	CASSYPSQTSGGNTDTQYF
TRBV5-5	TRBJ1-4	NA	TRBD1	TGTGCCAGCAGCTCCGGGACAGCTAATGAAAAACTGTTTTTT	CASSSGTANEKLFF
TRBV6-6	TRBJ2-7	NA	TRBD1	TGTGCCAGCAGTTTCGTGGGACAGGGGGCCGAGCAGTACTTC	CASSFVGQGAEQYF
TRBV19	TRBJ1-5	NA	TRBD1	TGTGCCAGTAGTCGGGACAGTTCTACATTCAATCAGCCCCAGCATTTT	CASSRDSSTFNQPQHF
TRBV30	TRBJ2-3	once	TRBD2	TGTGCCTGGAGTGATCTAGCGGGGGGGGGCACAGATACGCAGTATTTT	CAWSDLAGGGTDTQYF
TRBV27	TRBJ2-3	NA	NA	TGTGCCAGCAGTTTATCATTGGGTCCCCGGGCAGGGCGTCCGAGCACAGATACGCAGTATTTT	CASSLSLGPRAGRPSTDTQYF
TRBV14	TRBJ2-3	once	NA	TGTGCCTCCAGCCAAGGTATGCGGGTGACGCAGTATTTT	CASSQGMRVTQYF
TRBV19	TRBJ2-7	NA	NA	TGTGCCAGTAGTCCGAGCTCCTACGAGCAGTACTTC	CASSPSSYEQYF
TRBV30	TRBJ1-1	once	NA	TGTGCCTGGAAGGGGTCCTGGAACACTGAAGCTTTCTTT	CAWKGSWNTEAFF
TRBV11-2	TRBJ1-1	many	TRBD1	TGTGCCAGCAGCGCTATTGGACAGGGGAACACTGAAGCTTTCTTT	CASSAIGQGNTEAFF